What follows are 18 T cell receptor beta chains derived from one specimen sequenced in a study of blood T cell repertoires in COVID-19. Sequencing used immunoSEQ multiplex PCR; TCRdb keeps in-frame clones, though not all of them. Of 90,000 to 110,000 clones detected, 80% to 85% appear once; the ten largest clones hold 15% to 17%. Sequenced sample: peripheral blood. Receptors were obtained from a woman older than 75 with acute or convalescent COVID-19.

V gene TRBV24-1 combines with J gene TRBJ2-1, with TRBD2 identical over 7 bases. V dropped 2 bases and J dropped 12; count of bases not matched to a gene: 0. Germline lookup yields CDR1 KGHDR and CDR2 SFDVKD. The CDR3 is 11 amino acids. This CDR3 is CATSDWTRQFF. In DNA form, the CDR3 reads TGTGCCACCAGTGATTGGACTAGGCAGTTCTTC.

The chain's CDR3 is CASSPRDRSYNEQFF. The CDR3 DNA follows: TGTGCCAGCAGCCCCCGGGACAGATCATACAATGAGCAGTTCTTC. The chain carries TRBV9 and TRBJ2-1; TRBD1 aligns across 7 bases. This CDR3 region has 15 residues. V was pared by 4 bases and J by 4 bases, with 8 bases of the junction left unmatched. Germline V gene lookup returns CDR1 SGDLS and CDR2 YYNGEE.

The table lists this clone with a few counts. The rearrangement joins TRBV5-1 to TRBJ2-5; 8 nucleotides agree with TRBD1. J gave up 3 bases and V 4 bases, and 8 bases lay outside the gene matches. Germline V CDR1 and CDR2: SGHRS, YFSETQ. This CDR3 spans 15 amino acids. CDR3 DNA sequence: TGCGCCAGCAGCCCTGCTCCGGACAGGGAAGAGACCCAGTACTTC. The encoded protein is CASSPAPDREETQYF.

This clone appeared once. The chain carries TRBV6-4 and TRBJ1-1, with D perhaps TRBD1 (6 bases). The CDR3 contains 18 residues. With 0 bases removed from V and 1 base from J, the gap between germline ends came to 18 bases. Germline CDR1 is MRHNA and CDR2 is SNTAGT. CDR3 nucleotide sequence: TGTGCCAGCAGTGACTCGTACGGGGCAGGGACAAAGAACACTGAAGCTTTCTTT. This codes for CASSDSYGAGTKNTEAFF.

This clone has only a few counts. The V and J genes are TRBV6-5 and TRBJ1-1, with D maybe TRBD1 (6 bases). Germline CDR1 MNHEY, CDR2 SVGAGI. The CDR3 loop spans 15 amino acids. Trimming left V 5 bases short and J 1 base short, with 14 bases between. In nucleotides, the CDR3 is TGTGCCAGCAGTAGTCCTCCGACAGGGAACACTGAAGCTTTCTTT. Translation: CASSSPPTGNTEAFF.

This chain uses TRBV5-1 with TRBJ1-1, with D hard to call. The CDR3 runs 13 residues. Trimming removed 2 bases from V and 0 bases from J, with 5 bases in between. The germline V gene has CDR1 SGHRS and CDR2 YFSETQ. CDR3 DNA sequence: TGCGCCAGCAGCTTTTCTCTGAACACTGAAGCTTTCTTT. Protein: CASSFSLNTEAFF.

This rearrangement joins TRBV10-2 to TRBJ2-3, with 8 nucleotides matching TRBD2. Germline V lookup: CDR1 WSHSY, CDR2 SAAADI. The junction had 11 bases not matched to a gene; V was cut back by 6 bases and J by 6 bases. The CDR3 covers 15 residues. The CDR3 reads CASRRTGTRGDTQYF. The CDR3 region has the DNA TGCGCCAGCAGAAGAACCGGGACTAGAGGTGATACGCAGTATTTT.

CDR3 nucleotides: TGTGCCAGCAGCTTGGGCCGGGGGGGATCATTTGATTCACCCCTCCACTTT. It codes for CASSLGRGGSFDSPLHF. V is TRBV5-4 and J is TRBJ1-6, with a weak D call TRBD1 (5 bases). The V and J ends lost 0 bases and 8 bases respectively, with 18 bases between them. The germline V gene encodes CDR1 SGHNT and CDR2 YYREEE (reference sequence). The CDR3 consists of 17 residues.

This rearrangement joins TRBV5-8 to TRBJ2-5; 9 bases align to TRBD2. The germline gives CDR1 SGHTS, CDR2 YDEGEE. V lost 4 bases and J lost 2; bases outside the gene matches: 6. This CDR3 spans 15 amino acids. As DNA, the CDR3 is TGTGCCAGCAGCCGCCTTCTAGCGGGACAAGAGACCCAGTACTTC. Its translation: CASSRLLAGQETQYF.

V gene TRBV2 combines with J gene TRBJ1-5; 10 bases align to TRBD1. This CDR3 contains 16 residues. V shed 6 bases and J 2 bases; nucleotides not matched to a gene: 7. Per germline, CDR1 SNHLY and CDR2 FYNNEI. CDR3 DNA sequence: TGTGCCAGCAGGGGACAGGGGACGAGCGGCAATCAGCCCCAGCATTTT. Protein: CASRGQGTSGNQPQHF.

V gene TRBV5-1 combines with J gene TRBJ2-4, with 7 bases fitting TRBD1. The junction had 10 bases not matched to a gene; V was cut back by 4 bases and J by 6 bases. In germline, CDR1 is SGHRS, CDR2 YFSETQ. This CDR3 has 15 amino acids. The CDR3 is CASSPSTGSGNIQYF. The CDR3, as DNA: TGCGCCAGCAGCCCCTCGACAGGGTCTGGAAACATTCAGTACTTC.

The rearrangement uses TRBV7-8 and TRBJ2-2; perhaps TRBD2 as D (7 bases). The CDR3 spans 18 residues. V was shortened by 2 bases and J by 3 bases, with 19 bases between the two germline ends. Germline V gene sequence: CDR1 SGHVS, CDR2 FQNEAQ. CDR3: CASSLKPEGGAYTGELFF. Written as DNA, the CDR3 is TGTGCCAGCAGCTTAAAGCCCGAGGGGGGGGCTTACACCGGGGAGCTGTTTTTT. The variable domain in full, completed from reference TRBV7-8 and TRBJ2-2, reads GAGVSQSPRYKVAKRGQDVALRCDPISGHVSLFWYQQALGQGPEFLTYFQNEAQLDKSGLPSDRFFAERPEGSVSTLKIQRTQQEDSAVYLCASSLKPEGGAYTGELFFGEGSRLTVL.

This chain joins TRBV5-4 and TRBJ2-2; TRBD2 agrees at 7 bases. The ends lost 0 bases at V and 4 bases at J; junction bases unmatched: 6. CDR3 size: 16 residues. Germline assignment: CDR1 SGHNT and CDR2 YYREEE (reference sequence). CDR3 region: CASSLAETSPTGELFF. The CDR3 nucleotides read TGTGCCAGCAGCTTGGCCGAGACTAGCCCCACCGGGGAGCTGTTTTTT.

The genes are TRBV3-1 (or the pseudogene TRBV3-2) and TRBJ2-7; the match to TRBD2 covers 7 bases. The CDR3 covers 13 residues. Losses at the gene ends were 4 bases for V and 6 bases for J; bases not matched to a gene: 6. Germline V CDR1 and CDR2: LGHDT, YNNKEL (reference sequence). In DNA, the CDR3 is TGTGCCAGCAGCCGGGGACTACCGGGCGAGCAGTACTTC. Its protein product is CASSRGLPGEQYF.

This clone was observed many times. The V gene is TRBV10-1, the J gene TRBJ2-2; D unresolved. The CDR3 runs 15 residues. Germline V CDR1 and CDR2: WNHNN, SYGVQD (reference sequence). V was trimmed by 2 bases and J by 1 base, leaving 8 bases between them. The CDR3 here is CASSERRGNTGELFF. CDR3 coding DNA: TGCGCCAGCAGTGAGCGGAGAGGGAACACCGGGGAGCTGTTTTTT.

The rearrangement links TRBV18 to TRBJ2-1; D perhaps matches TRBD2 (6 bases). Trimming took 3 bases from V and 0 from J, leaving 9 bases between them. CDR3 length equals 15 residues. Per the germline V gene, CDR1 is KGHSH and CDR2 is LQKENI. The CDR3 loop reads CASSPAGSSYNEQFF. As DNA, the CDR3 is TGTGCCAGCTCACCCGCCGGGAGCTCCTACAATGAGCAGTTCTTC. The full variable domain, completed using reference TRBV18 and TRBJ2-1, is NAGVMQNPRHLVRRRGQEARLRCSPMKGHSHVYWYRQLPEEGLKFMVYLQKENIIDESGMPKERFSAEFPKEGPSILRIQQVVRGDSAAYFCASSPAGSSYNEQFFGPGTRLTVL.

The chain joins TRBV5-1 to TRBJ2-3; TRBD1 matches at 10 bases. J was trimmed by 5 bases and V by 6 bases; bases with no gene match: 6. CDR3 length equals 14 residues. Germline CDR1 SGHRS, CDR2 YFSETQ. The CDR3 DNA is TGCGCCAGCAACCCTGGGACAGGGGTAGATACGCAGTATTTT. This codes for CASNPGTGVDTQYF.

Details on this clone: This may stem from a read error, because a much larger clone lies one nucleotide away. Within the sample, other DNA sequences also encode this same CDR3. The chain carries TRBV9 and TRBJ2-3, with 7 bases fitting TRBD1. V shed 0 bases, J shed 0 bases, and the junction held 1 base outside the gene matches. The germline V gene encodes CDR1 SGDLS and CDR2 YYNGEE. The CDR3 has 15 amino acids. CDR3 sequence reads: CASSVEGASTDTQYF. As DNA, the CDR3 is TGTGCCAGCAGCGTAGAGGGGGCTAGCACAGATACGCAGTATTTT.